This T cell receptor (beta chain) was obtained from a study of shared clonotypes between healthy human individuals. TCRdb's copy holds only in-frame clones and misses some; the assay was immunoSEQ multiplex PCR. The sample includes around 2.5 million clones, over 85% of them seen just once. The receptor was isolated from a young man in good health. Some clones in this sample may be carry-over from other donors' samples. The sequenced sample consisted of naive CD4+ T cells from PBMCs. As to subset: CD45RA+ positively selected.

CDR3 region: CASALAGPIYNEQFF. Written as DNA, the CDR3 is TGCGCCAGTGCTCTAGCGGGGCCGATCTACAATGAGCAGTTCTTC. The rearrangement uses TRBV5-1 and TRBJ2-1; 9 positions agree with TRBD2. The V gene end was trimmed by 8 bases and the J gene end by 3 bases; junction bases not matched to a gene: 9. The CDR3 spans 15 residues. Germline assignment: CDR1 SGHRS and CDR2 YFSETQ.